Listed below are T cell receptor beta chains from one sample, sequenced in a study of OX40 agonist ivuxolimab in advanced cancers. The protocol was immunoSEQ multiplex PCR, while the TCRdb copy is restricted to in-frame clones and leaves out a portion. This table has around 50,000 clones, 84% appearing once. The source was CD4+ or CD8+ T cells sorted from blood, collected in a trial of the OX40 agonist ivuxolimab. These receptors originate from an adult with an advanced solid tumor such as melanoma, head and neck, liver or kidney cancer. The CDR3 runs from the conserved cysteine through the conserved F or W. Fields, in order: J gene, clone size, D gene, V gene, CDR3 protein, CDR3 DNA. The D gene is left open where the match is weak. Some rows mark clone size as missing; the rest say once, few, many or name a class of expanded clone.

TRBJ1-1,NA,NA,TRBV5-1,CASSLEQDGEAFF,TGCGCCAGCAGCTTGGAACAGGATGGTGAAGCTTTCTTT
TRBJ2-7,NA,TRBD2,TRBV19,CASSIVTSGSPYEQYF,TGTGCCAGTAGTATAGTAACTAGCGGGAGTCCCTACGAGCAGTACTTC
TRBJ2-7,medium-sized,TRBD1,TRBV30,CAWSFGTADYEQYF,TGTGCCTGGAGTTTCGGGACAGCGGACTACGAGCAGTACTTC
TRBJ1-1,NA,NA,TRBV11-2,CASRGLTDSNTEAFF,TGTGCCAGCAGGGGATTGACGGACTCGAACACTGAAGCTTTCTTT
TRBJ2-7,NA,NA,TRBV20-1,CSARVGSGHSF,TGCAGTGCTAGGGTCGGCTCGGGACATTCCTTC
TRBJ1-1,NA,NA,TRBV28,CASFQGLGEAFF,TGTGCCAGCTTTCAGGGGCTGGGTGAAGCTTTCTTT
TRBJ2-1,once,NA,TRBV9,CASSVAGGNEQFF,TGTGCCAGCAGCGTAGCTGGGGGAAATGAGCAGTTCTTC
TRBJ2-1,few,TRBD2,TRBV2,CASSYSGLAGVYNEQFF,TGTGCCAGCAGCTATTCCGGACTAGCGGGTGTGTACAATGAGCAGTTCTTC
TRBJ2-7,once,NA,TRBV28,CASSPQDVGIYEQYF,TGTGCCAGCAGTCCTCAAGACGTAGGGATCTACGAGCAGTACTTC
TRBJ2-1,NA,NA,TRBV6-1,CASSVSMGQEQFF,TGTGCCAGCAGTGTCTCCATGGGACAAGAGCAGTTCTTC
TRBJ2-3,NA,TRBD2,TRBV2,CASSEGGLAGISDTQYF,TGTGCCAGCAGTGAAGGAGGACTAGCGGGAATTTCAGATACGCAGTATTTT
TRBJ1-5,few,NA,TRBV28,CASDGTFDNQPQHF,TGTGCCAGCGACGGGACTTTCGACAATCAGCCCCAGCATTTT
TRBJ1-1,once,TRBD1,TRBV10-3,CATSRDRGPLAEAFF,TGTGCCACGTCCCGGGACAGGGGGCCTCTTGCTGAAGCTTTCTTT
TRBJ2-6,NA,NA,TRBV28,CASRGSVRDGANVLTF,TGTGCCAGCAGGGGGTCGGTCCGAGATGGGGCCAACGTCCTGACTTTC
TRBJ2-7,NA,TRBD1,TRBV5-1,CASSLTTGGNHEQYF,TGCGCCAGCAGCTTAACTACAGGGGGCAACCACGAGCAGTACTTC
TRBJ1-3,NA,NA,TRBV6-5,CASRSWASGNTIYF,TGTGCCAGCAGGTCGTGGGCCTCTGGAAACACCATATATTTT
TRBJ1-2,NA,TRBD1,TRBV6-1,CASSEQQGAYGYTF,TGTGCCAGCAGTGAACAGCAGGGGGCCTATGGCTACACCTTC
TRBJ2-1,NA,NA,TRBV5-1,CASSPDYNNEQFF,TGCGCCAGCAGCCCGGACTACAACAATGAGCAGTTCTTC
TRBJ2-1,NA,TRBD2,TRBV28,CASSSMSWTSGESYNEQFF,TGTGCCAGCAGTTCAATGTCCTGGACTAGCGGGGAGTCCTACAATGAGCAGTTCTTC
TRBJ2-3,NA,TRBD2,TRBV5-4,CASIIAGDTDTQYF,TGTGCCAGCATCATAGCGGGAGACACAGATACGCAGTATTTT
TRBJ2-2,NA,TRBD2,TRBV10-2,CASQKPSGRAPGELFF,TGCGCCAGCCAGAAACCTAGCGGGAGGGCCCCCGGGGAGCTGTTTTTT
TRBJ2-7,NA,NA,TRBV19,CASSIRGNEQYF,TGTGCCAGTAGTATAAGGGGGAACGAGCAGTACTTC
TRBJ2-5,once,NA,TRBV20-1,CSAHGEETQYF,TGCAGTGCGCATGGGGAAGAGACCCAGTACTTC
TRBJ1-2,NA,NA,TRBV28,CASSLKSNRDIGYTF,TGTGCCAGCAGTTTAAAAAGCAACAGGGACATTGGCTACACCTTC
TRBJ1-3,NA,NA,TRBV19,CASSTRSGNTIYF,TGTGCCAGTAGTACCAGGTCTGGAAACACCATATATTTT
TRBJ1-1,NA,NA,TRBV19,CASSMKTDREAFF,TGTGCCAGTAGTATGAAGACCGACAGGGAAGCTTTCTTT
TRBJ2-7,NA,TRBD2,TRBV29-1,CSVEPGSGGSYEQYF,TGCAGCGTTGAACCCGGGAGCGGGGGCTCCTACGAGCAGTACTTC
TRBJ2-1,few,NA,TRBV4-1,CASSQERRLFF,TGCGCCAGCAGCCAAGAAAGAAGGCTGTTCTTC
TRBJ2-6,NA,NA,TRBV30,CAWRGVGAGASGANVLTF,TGTGCCTGGAGAGGAGTCGGAGCCGGGGCCTCTGGGGCCAACGTCCTGACTTTC
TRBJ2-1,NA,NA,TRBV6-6,CASSFIRRVSYNEQFF,TGTGCCAGCAGTTTTATCCGGCGGGTCTCCTACAATGAGCAGTTCTTC
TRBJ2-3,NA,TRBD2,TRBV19,CASSIDLTSGGADTQYF,TGTGCCAGTAGTATAGATCTGACTAGCGGGGGGGCAGATACGCAGTATTTT
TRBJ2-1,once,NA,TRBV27,CASSSRADYYNEQFF,TGTGCCAGCAGTTCTAGAGCGGACTATTACAATGAGCAGTTCTTC
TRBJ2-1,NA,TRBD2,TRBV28,CASSSSTGGRAEEQFF,TGTGCCAGCAGTTCCTCTACGGGCGGGAGGGCGGAAGAGCAGTTCTTC
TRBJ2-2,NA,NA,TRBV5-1,CASSFLGEAQNTGELFF,TGCGCCAGCAGCTTTCTGGGGGAGGCCCAGAACACCGGGGAGCTGTTTTTT
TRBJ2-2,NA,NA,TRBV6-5,CASSYSNTGELFF,TGTGCCAGCAGTTACTCGAACACCGGGGAGCTGTTTTTT
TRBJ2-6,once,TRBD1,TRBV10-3,CAIRRDRGQAGRANVLTF,TGTGCCATCAGGAGGGACAGGGGGCAGGCAGGTCGGGCCAACGTCCTGACTTTC
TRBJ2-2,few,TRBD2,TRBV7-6,CASSPRGGNTGELFF,TGTGCCAGCAGCCCCCGGGGGGGGAACACCGGGGAGCTGTTTTTT
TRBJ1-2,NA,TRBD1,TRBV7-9,CASSRTGGVGYGYTF,TGTGCCAGCAGCCGGACAGGGGGAGTAGGCTATGGCTACACCTTC
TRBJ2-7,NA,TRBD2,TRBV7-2,CASSSDLAGGRLEQYF,TGTGCCAGCAGCTCCGACTTAGCGGGAGGGCGACTCGAGCAGTACTTC
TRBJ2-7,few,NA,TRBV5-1,CASSFRDWAYEQYF,TGCGCCAGCAGCTTCCGGGACTGGGCATACGAGCAGTACTTC
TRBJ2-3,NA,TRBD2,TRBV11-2,CASSVSSGSTDTQYF,TGTGCCAGCAGCGTTTCTAGCGGGAGCACAGATACGCAGTATTTT
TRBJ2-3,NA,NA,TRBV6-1,CASSELGRARTDTQYF,TGTGCCAGCAGTGAACTCGGCAGGGCTAGGACAGATACGCAGTATTTT
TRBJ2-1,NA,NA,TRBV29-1,CSVGLGVRAEQFF,TGCAGCGTTGGTTTGGGGGTCCGGGCTGAGCAGTTCTTC
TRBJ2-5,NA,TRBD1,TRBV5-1,CASRGTGKETQYF,TGCGCCAGCAGGGGGACAGGGAAAGAGACCCAGTACTTC
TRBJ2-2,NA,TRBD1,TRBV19,CASSTNGDRGDATGELFF,TGTGCCAGTAGTACTAACGGCGACAGGGGAGATGCCACCGGGGAGCTGTTTTTT
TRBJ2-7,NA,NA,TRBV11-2,CASSPDLGEVYEQYF,TGTGCCAGCAGCCCCGATCTAGGAGAGGTCTACGAGCAGTACTTC
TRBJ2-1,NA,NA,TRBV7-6,CASSLGIVDLPRLNEQFF,TGTGCCAGCAGCTTAGGTATAGTGGACCTCCCCCGGTTGAATGAGCAGTTCTTC
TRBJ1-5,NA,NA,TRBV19,CASSIVGRGTLYQPQHF,TGTGCCAGTAGTATAGTGGGAAGGGGGACACTTTATCAGCCCCAGCATTTT